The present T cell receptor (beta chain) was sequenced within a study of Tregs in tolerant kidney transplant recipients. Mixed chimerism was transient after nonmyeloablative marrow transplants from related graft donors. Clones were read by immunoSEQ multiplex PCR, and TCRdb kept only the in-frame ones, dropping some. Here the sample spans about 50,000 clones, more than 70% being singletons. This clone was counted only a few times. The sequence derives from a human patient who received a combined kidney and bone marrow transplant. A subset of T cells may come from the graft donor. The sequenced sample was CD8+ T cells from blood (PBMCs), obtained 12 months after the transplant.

This chain's CDR3 is CATKGWKLAGEGEQFF. The CDR3 DNA reads as TGTGCCACCAAGGGCTGGAAACTAGCGGGAGAAGGTGAGCAGTTCTTC. J is TRBJ2-1 and V is TRBV27, with 11 bases fitting TRBD2. In germline, CDR1 is MNHEY, CDR2 SMNVEV (reference sequence). The CDR3 covers 16 residues. J gave up 9 bases and V 10 bases, and 17 bases lay outside the gene matches.